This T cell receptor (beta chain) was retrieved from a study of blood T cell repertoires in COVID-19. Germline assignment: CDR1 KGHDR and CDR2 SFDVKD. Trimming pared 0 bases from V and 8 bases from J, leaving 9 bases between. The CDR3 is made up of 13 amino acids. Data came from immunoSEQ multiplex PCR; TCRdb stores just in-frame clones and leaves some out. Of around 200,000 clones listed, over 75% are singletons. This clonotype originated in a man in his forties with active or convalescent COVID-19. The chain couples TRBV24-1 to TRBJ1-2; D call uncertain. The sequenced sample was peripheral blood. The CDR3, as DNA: TGTGCCACCAGTGATTTGTCCGGGGTCGGCTACACCTTC. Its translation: CATSDLSGVGYTF.